One and the same sample provided the 19 T cell receptor beta chains below, sequenced in a study of T cell repertoires in cytomegalovirus infection. TCRdb passed the reads through MiXCR, listing each CDR3 protein once. There are about 530,000 distinct CDR3 sequences in the sample; 26% occur only once, and about 13% lies in the top ten. Specimen: PBMCs. These receptors all stem from a human donor in good health (CMV status not recorded). Some clones in this sample may be carry-over from other donors' samples.

In its sample, this clonotype was seen many times. The gene calls are TRBV11-2 and TRBJ2-3; TRBD2 matches at 8 bases. The germline CDR1 and CDR2 sequences are SGHAT and FQNNGV. CDR3 length: 17 residues. V shed 1 base, J shed 3 bases, and the junction held 9 bases outside the gene matches. The DNA of the CDR3 is TGTGCCAGCAGCTTAGCCCGGGGGGGACTCCCAACAGATACGCAGTATTTT. Translating gives CASSLARGGLPTDTQYF.

The J gene is TRBJ1-1, the V gene TRBV20-1; tentative D call: TRBD1 (5 bases). V lost 5 bases to trimming and J lost 4 bases, with 8 bases between them. This CDR3 region has 11 residues. Looked up from germline, CDR1 is DFQATT and CDR2 is SNEGSKA (reference sequence). The CDR3 loop is CSAAGTTEAFF. CDR3 nucleotide sequence: TGCAGTGCTGCAGGGACCACTGAAGCTTTCTTT.

This chain joins TRBV20-1 and TRBJ2-3, with D possibly being TRBD1 (5 bases). This CDR3 is 14 amino acids long. V was shortened by 6 bases and J by 1 base, with 14 bases between the two germline ends. Germline V gives CDR1 DFQATT, CDR2 SNEGSKA (reference sequence). CDR3 protein: CSAKGSTGTDTQYF. As DNA, the CDR3 is TGCAGTGCCAAGGGGTCGACCGGCACAGATACGCAGTATTTT.

This clonotype has a count of ten or more. CDR3 coding DNA: TGTGCCAGCAGCTCCGTCGGGCCTCCCGGGGGCAATGAGCAGTTCTTC. Translation gives CASSSVGPPGGNEQFF. The V call is TRBV7-8, the J call TRBJ2-1, with D possibly being TRBD2 (6 bases). CDR3 length: 16 residues. Trimming removed 4 bases from V and 6 bases from J, with 19 bases in between. Germline-derived CDR1 and CDR2 are SGHVS and FQNEAQ.

The chain employs TRBV7-9 and TRBJ2-3; TRBD1 agrees at 7 bases. Trimming at V came to 3 bases and at J to 6 bases, leaving 6 bases not matched to a gene. Germline values: CDR1 SEHNR, CDR2 FQNEAQ (reference sequence). The CDR3 has 14 amino acids. CDR3 sequence reads: CASSFPTGSDTQYF. In DNA, the CDR3 is TGTGCCAGCAGCTTTCCGACAGGGTCGGATACGCAGTATTTT.

V is TRBV9 and J is TRBJ1-2; possibly TRBD1 for D (6 bases). The V end was cut by 2 bases, the J end by 8 bases, with 13 bases between. In germline, CDR1 is SGDLS, CDR2 YYNGEE. This CDR3 has 13 amino acids. The CDR3 nucleotides read TGTGCCAGCAGCGTGGGACACCTCTACGGCTACACCTTC. It is translated as CASSVGHLYGYTF.

The table lists this clonotype with a few counts. The chain recombines TRBV7-3 with TRBJ2-3, with TRBD2 matching over 13 bases. CDR1 and CDR2 from the germline V gene are SGHTA and FQGTGA. CDR3 length: 17 amino acids. V lost 2 bases and J lost 3; bases outside the gene matches: 5. In DNA form, the CDR3 reads TGTGCCAGCAGCTTAGGGACTAGCGGGATCAGGACAGATACGCAGTATTTT. Encoded protein: CASSLGTSGIRTDTQYF.

This clonotype was seen many times. The chain links TRBV11-2 to TRBJ1-1; no clear D gene. CDR3 length equals 13 residues. The germline V and J ends were trimmed by 3 bases and 5 bases, with 10 bases remaining between them. Germline V gene data show CDR1 as SGHAT and CDR2 as FQNNGV. This CDR3 reads CASSLVLETEAFF. CDR3 coding DNA: TGTGCCAGCAGCTTGGTATTGGAAACTGAAGCTTTCTTT.

This clonotype was counted ten times or more. The chain combines TRBV7-2 with TRBJ1-2; D perhaps matches TRBD1 (6 bases). Looked up from germline, CDR1 is SGHTA and CDR2 is FQGNSA. V was pared by 2 bases and J by 8 bases, with 18 bases between. This CDR3 region has 15 residues. CDR3 DNA sequence: TGTGCCAGCAGCTTACGGGACCCCAGACAGGAGGGCTACACCTTC. Its translation is CASSLRDPRQEGYTF. The full variable domain, its missing parts supplied by reference TRBV7-2 and TRBJ1-2, is GAGVSQSPSNKVTEKGKDVELRCDPISGHTALYWYRQSLGQGLEFLIYFQGNSAPDKSGLPSDRFSAERTGGSVSTLTIQRTQQEDSAVYLCASSLRDPRQEGYTFGSGTRLTVV.

This clonotype has more than one count but fewer than ten. The V and J genes are TRBV29-1 and TRBJ2-7; 12 nucleotides align to TRBD2. Germline V gene lookup returns CDR1 SQVTM and CDR2 ANQGSEA. This CDR3 is built from 13 residues. The ends lost 4 bases at V and 6 bases at J; junction bases unmatched: 4. The CDR3 loop is CSVASGRAGEQYF. The CDR3 DNA reads as TGCAGCGTTGCTAGCGGGAGGGCCGGCGAGCAGTACTTC.

In its sample, this clonotype was seen a few times. This chain links TRBV6-1 with TRBJ2-7; D remains ambiguous. CDR1 is MNHNS, CDR2 SASEGT, per germline. The CDR3 extends over 16 amino acids. Between the trimmed V and J ends, which lost 2 bases and 1 base, there was a span of 15 bases. The CDR3 region has the DNA TGTGCCAGCAGTGAATGGGCGGAGTCCACGTCCTACGAGCAGTACGTC. It is translated as CASSEWAESTSYEQYV.

The chain carries TRBV10-3 and TRBJ1-5; a possible D gene is TRBD1 (5 bases). Germline V gene lookup returns CDR1 ENHRY and CDR2 SYGVKD. The CDR3 is made up of 14 amino acids. Trimming took 6 bases from V and 1 from J, leaving 10 bases between them. As DNA, the CDR3 is TGTGCCATCAGCCTTGGGGGGAGCAATCAGCCCCAGCATTTT. Translation: CAISLGGSNQPQHF.

The chain joins TRBV29-1 to TRBJ2-5; 8 positions match TRBD1. The CDR3 sequence is 12 residues long. V lost 6 bases to trimming and J lost 5 bases; unmatched junction nucleotides: 5. Germline assignment: CDR1 SQVTM and CDR2 ANQGSEA. CDR3 sequence reads: CSVSQGVETQYF. The CDR3 DNA follows: TGCAGCGTGTCACAGGGGGTGGAGACCCAGTACTTC.

This clonotype was counted a single time. The genes are TRBV7-7 and TRBJ2-7; D is unclear. CDR1 is SSHAT, CDR2 FNYEAQ, per germline (reference sequence). The CDR3 is 14 residues long. CDR3 sequence: CASSNVGMPNEQYV. DNA for the CDR3: TGTGCTAGCAGTAACGTAGGGATGCCTAACGAGCAGTACGTC.

This clonotype was seen ten or more times. A junction boundary mismatches the germline segment, possibly from a read error. This chain links TRBV5-1 with TRBJ1-2; 7 bases match TRBD1. The CDR3 covers 14 residues. In germline, CDR1 is SGHRS, CDR2 YFSETQ. CDR3 amino acids: CASSLGGSNYGYTF. CDR3 DNA sequence: TGTGCCAGCAGCTTAGGGGGCAGTAACTATGGCTACACCTTC.

V usage is TRBV7-9 and J usage is TRBJ2-2; D uncertain. The germline gives CDR1 SEHNR, CDR2 FQNEAQ (reference sequence). CDR3 length: 14 residues. V was pared by 2 bases and J by 7 bases, with 11 bases between. CDR3 in DNA: TGTGCCAGCAGCTTATTTTCGGGCGGCGGGGAGCTGTTTTTT. Its translation is CASSLFSGGGELFF.

This clonotype was counted at least ten times. The chain couples TRBV7-2 to TRBJ1-2; TRBD1 agrees at 9 bases. With 5 bases clipped from V and 7 bases from J, the junction kept 8 bases outside the gene matches. The CDR3 runs 14 residues. The germline gives CDR1 SGHTA, CDR2 FQGNSA. CDR3 sequence reads: CASSIQQGAGGYTF. Written as DNA, the CDR3 is TGTGCCAGCAGCATCCAACAGGGGGCCGGTGGCTACACCTTC.

The rearrangement uses TRBV12-5 and TRBJ1-2, with D unresolved. Germline V gene sequence: CDR1 LGHNT, CDR2 FRNRAP. V dropped 5 bases and J dropped 0 bases, with 7 bases sitting between them. This CDR3 has 13 amino acids. The CDR3 spells CASGLIANYGYTF. CDR3 nucleotides: TGTGCTAGTGGTCTCATAGCTAACTATGGCTACACCTTC.

There are a few counts of this clonotype. The rearrangement links TRBV6-2 or TRBV6-3 to TRBJ2-3; 7 bases are shared with TRBD2. V gave up 6 bases and J gave up 5 bases; unmatched junction bases: 14. The germline V gene encodes CDR1 MNHEY and CDR2 SVGEGT. The CDR3 consists of 16 residues. The CDR3 loop reads CASSPTSRDEGDTQYF. The CDR3, as DNA: TGTGCCAGCAGCCCGACTAGCCGGGATGAAGGAGATACGCAGTATTTT.